This T cell receptor beta chain was identified in a study of blood T cells in healthy people across ages. Whole-study findings and limits: With donor CMV status unknown, expanded clonotype changes were possibly confounded. Long-lived donors exceeded aged donors in naive CD4+ cells and diversity.

A second roughly 7 to 12 cycle PCR used barcoded and J-beta primers. TCRdb reanalysed the 5' RACE reads using MiXCR and keeps one entry per CDR3 protein. The data show approximately 1,100,000 distinct CDR3 sequences, 40% to 50% seen once. This CDR3 is built from 15 residues. From germline, CDR1 is SGHVS and CDR2 FNYEAQ. V was pared by 2 bases and J by 3 bases, with 14 bases between. This clonotype occurred a few times. Its antigen remains unknown. The receptor was isolated from a woman aged 60-75 years in good health. This chain joins TRBV7-6 and TRBJ2-7; TRBD2 might be the D (6 bases). The sample was blood. The CDR3 spells CASSLSASASYEQYF. CDR3 bases: TGTGCCAGCAGCTTATCTGCTAGCGCCAGCTACGAGCAGTACTTC. Looking up the rest from reference TRBV7-6 and TRBJ2-7 gives the full variable domain: GAGVSQSPRYKVTKRGQDVALRCDPISGHVSLYWYRQALGQGPEFLTYFNYEAQQDKSGLPNDRFSAERPEGSISTLTIQRTEQRDSAMYRCASSLSASASYEQYFGPGTRLTVT.